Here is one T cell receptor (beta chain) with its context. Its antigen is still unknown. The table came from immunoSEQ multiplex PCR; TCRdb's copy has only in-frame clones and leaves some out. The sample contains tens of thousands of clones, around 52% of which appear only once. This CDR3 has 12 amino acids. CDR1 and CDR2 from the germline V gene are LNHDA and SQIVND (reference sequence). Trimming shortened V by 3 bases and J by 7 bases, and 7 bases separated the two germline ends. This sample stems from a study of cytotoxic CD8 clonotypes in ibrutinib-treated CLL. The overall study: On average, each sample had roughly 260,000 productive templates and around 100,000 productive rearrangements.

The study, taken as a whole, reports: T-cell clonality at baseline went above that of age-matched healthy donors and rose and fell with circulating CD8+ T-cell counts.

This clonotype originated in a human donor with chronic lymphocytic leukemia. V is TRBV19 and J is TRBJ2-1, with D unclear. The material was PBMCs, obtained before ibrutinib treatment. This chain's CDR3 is CASSIRWNEQFF. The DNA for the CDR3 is TGTGCCAGTAGTATTCGATGGAATGAGCAGTTCTTC.